This TCR beta chain was sequenced during a study of CD8 T cells in Susac syndrome. The study's findings and limits: The total CD8+ repertoires yielded 15 to 20 Susac-specific public clones and the CD8+ TEMRA repertoires yielded four or five.

Note on this clonotype: Its antigen is unidentified.

Negative isolation was applied to CD8+ and CD4+ T cells, and FACS enrichment was applied to TEMRA cells. The V gene's germline CDR1 is MDHEN and CDR2 SYDVKM. Between the trimmed V and J ends, which lost 5 bases and 9 bases, there was a span of 10 bases. The CDR3 spans 11 residues. About 0.5 to 1 ug RNA was reverse transcribed with random hexamers. TCRdb recomputed calls from the immunoSEQ multiplex PCR reads with MiXCR, one row per CDR3 protein. Found here are under 200,000 distinct CDR3 sequences, 85% to 95% of them singletons; the top ten hold around 0.16%. The sequence came from a human donor with Susac syndrome. The sample consisted of CD8+ T cells from PBMCs. This rearrangement joins TRBV28 to TRBJ2-5; D is perhaps TRBD2 (6 bases). CDR3: CASSTREAQYF. CDR3 nucleotide sequence: TGTGCCAGCAGTACCAGGGAGGCCCAGTACTTC.